These 3 T cell receptor beta chains were sequenced from one sample in a study of cytomegalovirus exposure and HLA in healthy donors. The PCR had 60 Vbeta and 13 Jbeta primers. The data were produced by immunoSEQ multiplex PCR, yet TCRdb's version contains in-frame clones alone and is incomplete. The sample holds roughly 130,000 clones; about 80% are singletons and the top ten take around 1.9%. The material sequenced was PBMCs. All receptors derive from a man aged 35 to 55 in good health and CMV-seronegative.

The chain carries TRBV7-6 and TRBJ1-5, with a possible D match to TRBD1 (5 bases). The CDR3 is 14 residues long. V was shortened by 1 base and J by 7 bases, with 11 bases between the two germline ends. Germline V gene data show CDR1 as SGHVS and CDR2 as FNYEAQ. The CDR3 region has the DNA TGTGCCAGCAGCTTAGGCCTGGGGCCACAGCCCCAGCATTTT. Translated: CASSLGLGPQPQHF.

This clone appeared a single time. The V gene is TRBV7-9, the J gene TRBJ2-1, with a possible D match to TRBD1 (6 bases). Per germline, CDR1 SEHNR and CDR2 FQNEAQ (reference sequence). Deletions cut 4 bases from V and 6 bases from J, with 16 bases between. The CDR3 consists of 15 residues. The CDR3 spells CASSSTRGTSNEQFF. The CDR3 DNA follows: TGTGCCAGCAGCTCCACCAGGGGTACCAGCAATGAGCAGTTCTTC. Full variable domain (remainder filled in from reference TRBV7-9 and TRBJ2-1): DTGVSQNPRHKITKRGQNVTFRCDPISEHNRLYWYRQTLGQGPEFLTYFQNEAQLEKSRLLSDRFSAERPKGSFSTLEIQRTEQGDSAMYLCASSSTRGTSNEQFFGPGTRLTVL.

This chain links TRBV5-1 with TRBJ1-5; TRBD1 matches 8 bases. Germline CDR1 is SGHRS and CDR2 is YFSETQ. V lost 0 bases and J lost 6; bases outside the gene matches: 8. CDR3 length: 16 amino acids. The CDR3 DNA sequence: TGCGCCAGCAGCTTGGCAGGGGGCGGAGAAGGTCAGCCCCAGCATTTT. It is translated as CASSLAGGGEGQPQHF.